This entry is about one T cell receptor beta chain. Its antigen is unknown. Germline loops: CDR1 MNHNY, CDR2 SVGAGI (reference sequence). The V and J ends lost 5 bases and 7 bases respectively, with 5 bases between them. This CDR3 has 11 amino acids. A single record per CDR3 protein comes from TCRdb applying MiXCR to the 5' RACE reads. The sample has a few hundred thousand distinct CDR3 sequences, 4.1% seen once; the top ten hold around 25%. The data are from a study of T cells after yellow fever vaccination. Findings of the study overall: Abundant clonotypes from the bulk population could contaminate FACS-sorted repertoires. Peaking faster, on day 5 versus 15, the secondary response was nonetheless weaker. Clones from primary vaccination mostly reappeared after the booster (roughly 97% CD4, around 90% CD8).

The starting material was PBMCs, obtained 5 days after the yellow fever booster vaccination. The source is a man aged 18 to 30 who received the YFV17D yellow fever vaccine. The genes are TRBV6-6 and TRBJ2-2, with D hard to call. The CDR3 loop reads CASSMLGELFF. In DNA, the CDR3 is TGTGCCAGCAGTATGCTCGGGGAGCTGTTTTTT.